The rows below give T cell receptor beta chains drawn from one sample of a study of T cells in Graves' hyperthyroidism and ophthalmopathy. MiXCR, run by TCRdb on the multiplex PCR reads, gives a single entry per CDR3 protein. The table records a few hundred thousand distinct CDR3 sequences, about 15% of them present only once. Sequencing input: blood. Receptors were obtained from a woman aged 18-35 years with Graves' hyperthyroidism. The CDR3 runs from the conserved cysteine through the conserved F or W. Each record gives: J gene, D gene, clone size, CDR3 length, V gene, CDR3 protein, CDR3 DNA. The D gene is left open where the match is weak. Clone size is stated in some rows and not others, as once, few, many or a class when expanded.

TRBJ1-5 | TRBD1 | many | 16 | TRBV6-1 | CASWPPTGGGNQPQHF | TGTGCCAGCTGGCCCCCGACAGGGGGGGGCAATCAGCCCCAGCATTTT
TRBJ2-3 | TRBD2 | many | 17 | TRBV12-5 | CASGFGLAGANTDTQYF | TGTGCTAGTGGTTTCGGACTAGCGGGAGCAAACACAGATACGCAGTATTTT
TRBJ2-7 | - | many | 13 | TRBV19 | CASAGQWVDEQYF | TGTGCCAGTGCCGGGCAGTGGGTGGACGAGCAGTACTTC
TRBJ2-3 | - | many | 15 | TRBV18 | CASSPKRRTTDTQYF | TGTGCCAGCTCACCAAAGAGACGGACCACAGATACGCAGTATTTT
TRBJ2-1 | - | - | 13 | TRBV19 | CASTRDTYNEQFF | TGTGCCAGTACCAGGGATACATACAATGAGCAGTTCTTC
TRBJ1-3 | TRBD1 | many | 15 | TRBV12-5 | CASGLGRGPGNTIYF | TGTGCTAGTGGTTTAGGCAGGGGGCCTGGAAACACCATATATTTT
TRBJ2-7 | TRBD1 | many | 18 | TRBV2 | CASSVQGPGQGYSYEQYF | TGTGCCAGCAGTGTGCAAGGCCCGGGACAGGGATATTCCTACGAGCAGTACTTC
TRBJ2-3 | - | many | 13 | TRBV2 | CASSGRVGDTQYF | TGTGCCAGCAGTGGGAGAGTGGGAGATACGCAGTATTTT
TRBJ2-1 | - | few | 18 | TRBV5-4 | CASSLKAGGRDPYNEQFF | TGTGCCAGCAGCTTGAAGGCCGGGGGCCGGGATCCCTACAATGAGCAGTTCTTC
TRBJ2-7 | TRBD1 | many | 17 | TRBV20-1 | CSARDRVWGTGSYEQYF | TGCAGTGCTAGAGATCGAGTTTGGGGGACAGGTTCCTACGAGCAGTACTTC
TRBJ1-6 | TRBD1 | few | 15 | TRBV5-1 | CASSFTGAGRSPLHF | TGCGCCAGCAGTTTCACAGGGGCCGGTCGATCACCCCTCCACTTT
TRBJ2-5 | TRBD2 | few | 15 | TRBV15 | CATSRVRRGSETQYF | TGTGCCACCAGCAGAGTCCGACGCGGGAGTGAGACCCAGTACTTC
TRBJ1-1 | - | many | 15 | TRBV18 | CASSPSGGMNTEAFF | TGTGCCAGCTCACCGAGTGGGGGGATGAACACTGAAGCTTTCTTT
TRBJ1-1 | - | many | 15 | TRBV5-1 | CASSLALLVNTEAFF | TGCGCCAGCAGCTTGGCCTTGCTGGTGAACACTGAAGCTTTCTTT
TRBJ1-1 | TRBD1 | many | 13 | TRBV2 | CASRGQSNTEAFF | TGTGCCAGCAGGGGACAGTCGAACACTGAAGCTTTCTTT
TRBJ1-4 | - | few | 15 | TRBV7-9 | CASSLYVGANEKLFF | TGTGCCAGCAGCTTATATGTTGGGGCTAATGAAAAACTGTTTTTT
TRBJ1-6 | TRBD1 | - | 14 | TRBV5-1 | CASSFGTGTSPLHF | TGCGCCAGCAGCTTCGGGACAGGGACTTCACCCCTCCACTTT
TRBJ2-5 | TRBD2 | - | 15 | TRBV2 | CASRESGGAGETQYF | TGTGCCAGCAGGGAAAGCGGGGGGGCCGGAGAGACCCAGTACTTC
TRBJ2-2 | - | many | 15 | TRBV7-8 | CASSLRQGRVGELFF | TGTGCCAGCAGCTTACGTCAGGGGCGCGTCGGGGAGCTGTTTTTT
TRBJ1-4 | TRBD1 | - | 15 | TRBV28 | CASSPGTGGHEKLFF | TGTGCCAGCAGTCCCGGGACAGGGGGTCATGAAAAACTGTTTTTT
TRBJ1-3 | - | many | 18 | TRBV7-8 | CASSSLLPTVASGNTIYF | TGTGCCAGCAGCTCCCTGCTGCCGACAGTCGCCTCTGGAAACACCATATATTTT
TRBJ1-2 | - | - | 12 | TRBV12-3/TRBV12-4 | CASSFGTPGYTF | TGTGCCAGCAGTTTCGGGACGCCTGGCTACACCTTC
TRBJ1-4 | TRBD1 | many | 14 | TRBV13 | CASSEGQSNEKLFF | TGTGCCAGCAGCGAGGGACAGTCTAATGAAAAACTGTTTTTT
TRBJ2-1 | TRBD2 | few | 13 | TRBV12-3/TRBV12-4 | CASSFSSGGEQFF | TGTGCCAGCAGTTTCTCTAGCGGGGGGGAGCAGTTCTTC
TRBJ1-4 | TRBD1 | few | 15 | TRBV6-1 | CASSEQGGLREKLFF | TGTGCCAGCAGTGAACAGGGGGGCTTACGAGAAAAACTGTTTTTT
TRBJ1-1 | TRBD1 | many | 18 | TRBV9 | CASSPPGQGREMNTEAFF | TGTGCCAGCAGCCCCCCGGGACAGGGGCGGGAAATGAACACTGAAGCTTTCTTT
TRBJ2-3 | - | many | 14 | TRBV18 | CASSPGLHGDTQYF | TGTGCCAGCTCACCGGGACTTCACGGGGATACGCAGTATTTT
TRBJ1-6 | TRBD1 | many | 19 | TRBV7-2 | CASSLTRAFGQGYNSPLHF | TGTGCCAGCAGCTTAACCCGCGCATTCGGACAGGGCTATAATTCACCCCTCCACTTT
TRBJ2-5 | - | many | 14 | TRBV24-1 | CATSDPRDRETQYF | TGTGCCACCAGTGATCCCCGCGACAGAGAGACCCAGTACTTC
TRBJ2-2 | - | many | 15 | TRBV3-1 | CASSQISVVPGELFF | TGTGCCAGCAGCCAAATTAGCGTCGTCCCCGGGGAGCTGTTTTTT
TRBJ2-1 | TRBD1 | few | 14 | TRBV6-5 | CASSTTGAGNEQFF | TGTGCCAGCAGTACTACAGGGGCCGGCAATGAGCAGTTCTTC
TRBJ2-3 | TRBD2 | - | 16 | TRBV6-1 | CASSQRWSGGTDTQYF | TGTGCCAGCAGTCAAAGGTGGAGCGGGGGGACAGATACGCAGTATTTT
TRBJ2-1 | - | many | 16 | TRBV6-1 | CASSSLKPRQTNEQFF | TGTGCCAGCTCCTCGCTCAAACCGCGGCAGACCAATGAGCAGTTCTTC
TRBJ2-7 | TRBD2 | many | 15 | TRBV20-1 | CSARDRRTRAGEQYF | TGCAGTGCTAGAGATCGCCGGACTAGGGCGGGGGAGCAGTACTTC
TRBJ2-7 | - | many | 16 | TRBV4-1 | CASSQDTAPRWNEQYF | TGCGCCAGCAGCCAAGATACGGCGCCCCGTTGGAACGAGCAGTACTTC
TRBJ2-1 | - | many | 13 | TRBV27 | CASSFSSYNEQFF | TGTGCCAGCAGTTTTAGCTCCTACAATGAGCAGTTCTTC
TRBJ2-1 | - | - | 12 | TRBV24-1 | CATSDPYNEQFF | TGTGCCACCAGTGATCCTTACAATGAGCAGTTCTTC
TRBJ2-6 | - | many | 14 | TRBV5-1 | CASTPGGGANVLTF | TGCGCCAGCACCCCGGGCGGTGGGGCCAACGTCCTGACTTTC
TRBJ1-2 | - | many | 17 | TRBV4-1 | CASSQVGRQPTNYGYTF | TGCGCCAGCAGCCAAGTCGGGAGGCAACCAACTAACTATGGCTACACCTTC
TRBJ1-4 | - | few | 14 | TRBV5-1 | CASRAGASNEKLFF | TGCGCCAGCAGGGCAGGGGCAAGTAATGAAAAACTGTTTTTT